Presented here are 19 T cell receptor beta chains from one specimen sequenced in a study of shared clonotypes between healthy human individuals. Measured with immunoSEQ multiplex PCR; TCRdb has only the in-frame clones, and not every one. There are roughly 2.2 million clones in the sample; more than 80% occur only once, and under 0.45% lies in the top ten. The material sequenced was naive CD4+ T cells from PBMCs. Subset: CD45RA+ positively selected. These receptors originate from a man aged 18 to 35 in good health. Some clones in this sample may be carry-over from other donors' samples.

This chain links TRBV5-1 with TRBJ2-6, with D possibly TRBD2 on 5 matching bases. There are 16 residues in the CDR3. Looked up from germline, CDR1 is SGHRS and CDR2 is YFSETQ. V was cut by 4 bases and J by 1 base, with 12 bases left in between. For the CDR3, the DNA is TGCGCCAGCAGCGCGAGACCGGGATCTGGGGCCAACGTCCTGACTTTC. Its protein product is CASSARPGSGANVLTF.

The chain is built from TRBV10-3 and TRBJ1-2, with D possibly being TRBD1 (6 bases). Germline V CDR1 and CDR2: ENHRY, SYGVKD. CDR3 length equals 14 residues. The V end was cut by 2 bases, the J end by 12 bases, with 19 bases between. Written as DNA, the CDR3 is TGTGCCATCAGTGAGGCGAGGACAGCCCCGTCCAACACCTTC. Protein sequence: CAISEARTAPSNTF.

V gene TRBV2 combines with J gene TRBJ1-2; a possible D gene is TRBD1 (5 bases). The CDR3 extends over 14 amino acids. Trimming pared 4 bases from V and 3 bases from J, leaving 12 bases between. Germline V lookup: CDR1 SNHLY, CDR2 FYNNEI. The CDR3: CASSGRVSYYGYTF. CDR3 DNA sequence: TGTGCCAGCAGTGGCAGGGTCTCGTACTATGGCTACACCTTC.

The chain carries TRBV29-1 and TRBJ1-4, with TRBD1 matching over 9 bases. V was pared by 7 bases and J by 8 bases, with 5 bases of the junction left unmatched. Germline CDR1 SQVTM, CDR2 ANQGSEA. The CDR3 loop spans 12 amino acids. The CDR3 protein is CSALDRGEKLFF. CDR3 sequence (DNA): TGCAGCGCCTTAGACAGGGGGGAAAAACTGTTTTTT. The variable domain in full, with the rest retrieved from reference TRBV29-1 and TRBJ1-4, is SAVISQKPSRDICQRGTSLTIQCQVDSQVTMMFWYRQQPGQSLTLIATANQGSEATYESGFVIDKFPISRPNLTFSTLTVSNMSPEDSSIYLCSALDRGEKLFFGSGTQLSVL.

This rearrangement joins TRBV27 to TRBJ2-1, with TRBD1 matching 8 bases. The CDR3 consists of 18 residues. Germline values: CDR1 MNHEY, CDR2 SMNVEV (reference sequence). Losses at the gene ends were 1 base for V and 4 bases for J; bases not matched to a gene: 12. The CDR3 DNA reads as TGTGCCAGCAGTTTATTCTCCAGGGGGCCTCCAATATACAATGAGCAGTTCTTC. Protein product: CASSLFSRGPPIYNEQFF.

The gene calls are TRBV27 and TRBJ2-2; the match to TRBD2 covers 8 bases. J was trimmed by 1 base and V by 2 bases; bases with no gene match: 3. Germline V gene lookup returns CDR1 MNHEY and CDR2 SMNVEV (reference sequence). The CDR3 has 16 residues. The CDR3 DNA follows: TGTGCCAGCAGTTTACTAGCGGGCGGGAACACCGGGGAGCTGTTTTTT. The encoded protein is CASSLLAGGNTGELFF.

This sequence joins TRBV27 and TRBJ2-7, with 10 bases matching TRBD2. This CDR3 contains 14 residues. The ends lost 8 bases at V and 1 base at J; junction bases unmatched: 5. Germline assignment: CDR1 MNHEY and CDR2 SMNVEV (reference sequence). CDR3 amino acids: CASASGRASYEQYF. The DNA of the CDR3 is TGTGCCAGCGCTAGCGGGAGAGCATCCTACGAGCAGTACTTC.

This chain links TRBV6-5 with TRBJ1-2; 7 positions agree with TRBD1. Germline-derived CDR1 and CDR2 are MNHEY and SVGAGI. With V trimmed by 2 bases and J by 8 bases, 8 bases remained unmatched. The CDR3 spans 14 residues. CDR3 bases: TGTGCCAGCAGTTACCGGGACAGCCCTAGAGGCTACACCTTC. Residues: CASSYRDSPRGYTF.

This clone was observed a single time. This sample includes further DNA sequences coding for the same CDR3. This chain's CDR3 is CASSLEGVGETQYF. CDR3 bases: TGCGCCAGCAGCTTGGAAGGGGTGGGAGAGACCCAGTACTTC. The chain joins TRBV5-1 to TRBJ2-5, with D perhaps TRBD1 (5 bases). The germline V gene encodes CDR1 SGHRS and CDR2 YFSETQ. Deletions cut 0 bases from V and 4 bases from J, with 10 bases between. The CDR3 covers 14 residues. The full variable domain, rest sourced from reference TRBV5-1 and TRBJ2-5, is KAGVTQTPRYLIKTRGQQVTLSCSPISGHRSVSWYQQTPGQGLQFLFEYFSETQRNKGNFPGRFSGRQFSNSRSEMNVSTLELGDSALYLCASSLEGVGETQYFGPGTRLLVL.

The genes are TRBV5-1 and TRBJ1-4; 7 bases match TRBD1. V lost 0 bases, J lost 8 bases, and 4 bases stayed unmatched. Per germline, CDR1 SGHRS and CDR2 YFSETQ. The CDR3 length is 14 residues. The CDR3 protein is CASSLEGAPEKLFF. DNA for the CDR3: TGCGCCAGCAGCTTGGAGGGGGCGCCAGAAAAACTGTTTTTT.

The genes are TRBV27 and TRBJ2-7; the match to TRBD2 covers 9 bases. The CDR3 covers 16 residues. V was clipped by 5 bases and J by 7 bases; unmatched bases: 15. Per germline, CDR1 MNHEY and CDR2 SMNVEV (reference sequence). The CDR3 DNA follows: TGTGCCAGCAGTCCCCCATCTGGCGGGAGGGCGCGGGAGCAGTACTTC. This gives the protein CASSPPSGGRAREQYF.

This clone was recorded once. This chain connects TRBV11-1 to TRBJ2-1; TRBD2 matches 12 bases. CDR1 and CDR2 (germline): SGHAT, FQDESV (reference sequence). The V segment lost 3 bases and the J segment 8 bases; nucleotides outside the gene matches: 8. The CDR3 runs 16 residues. The CDR3 spells CASSFGLAGIKDEQFF. DNA of the CDR3: TGTGCCAGCAGCTTCGGACTAGCGGGAATTAAGGATGAGCAGTTCTTC.

The J gene is TRBJ2-5, the V gene TRBV18; D is undetermined. Trimming removed 0 bases from V and 2 bases from J, with 10 bases in between. The CDR3 totals 15 residues. Germline V gene lookup returns CDR1 KGHSH and CDR2 LQKENI. In DNA form, the CDR3 reads TGTGCCAGCTCACCACCATCGAGGTTACAAGAGACCCAGTACTTC. This gives the protein CASSPPSRLQETQYF.

J is TRBJ2-7 and V is TRBV6-1; 12 bases line up with TRBD2. CDR3 length equals 14 residues. The germline V gene encodes CDR1 MNHNS and CDR2 SASEGT. V lost 10 bases and J lost 12; bases outside the gene matches: 16. The CDR3 protein is CATLLLRTSGNRYF. The DNA of the CDR3 is TGTGCCACCCTCCTCCTTAGGACTAGCGGGAATCGGTACTTC.

Regarding this clone: Other DNA variants within this sample encode the same CDR3. J is TRBJ2-7 and V is TRBV19, with 7 bases lining up with TRBD2. V was pared by 2 bases and J by 0 bases, with 1 base of the junction left unmatched. Per germline, CDR1 LNHDA and CDR2 SQIVND (reference sequence). The CDR3 contains 14 residues. The CDR3 loop is CASSIRGSSYEQYF. CDR3 bases: TGTGCCAGTAGTATACGCGGGAGCTCCTACGAGCAGTACTTC.

The chain joins TRBV28 to TRBJ2-5, with D perhaps assigned TRBD1 or TRBD2 (5 bases each). Trimming took off 6 bases at V and 4 bases at J, with 18 bases between the two ends. This CDR3 has 15 residues. CDR1 and CDR2 from the germline V gene are MDHEN and SYDVKM. The CDR3 DNA sequence: TGTGCCAGCAGACCCCGGGACCGCCAAGGAGAGACCCAGTACTTC. Translated: CASRPRDRQGETQYF.

The chain joins TRBV5-8 to TRBJ1-5; D call uncertain. Germline CDR1 and CDR2: SGHTS and YDEGEE. Trimming pared 4 bases from V and 0 bases from J, leaving 11 bases between. The CDR3 covers 15 residues. The CDR3 DNA follows: TGTGCCAGCAGCCGGGGTGCCCTTAGCAATCAGCCCCAGCATTTT. This encodes CASSRGALSNQPQHF.

The J gene is TRBJ2-2, the V gene TRBV28; D is unclear. The CDR3 runs 12 residues. With 8 bases removed from V and 0 bases from J, the gap between germline ends came to 4 bases. Germline V CDR1 and CDR2: MDHEN, SYDVKM. CDR3 nucleotide sequence: TGTGCCAGCGAGACGAACACCGGGGAGCTGTTTTTT. It codes for CASETNTGELFF. The full variable domain, rest sourced from reference TRBV28 and TRBJ2-2, is DVKVTQSSRYLVKRTGEKVFLECVQDMDHENMFWYRQDPGLGLRLIYFSYDVKMKEKGDIPEGYSVSREKKERFSLILESASTNQTSMYLCASETNTGELFFGEGSRLTVL.

This clone has a single count. The chain employs TRBV7-8 and TRBJ2-1; D is tentatively TRBD1 or TRBD2 (5 bases each). Germline-derived CDR1 and CDR2 are SGHVS and FQNEAQ. V gave up 5 bases and J gave up 5 bases, with 19 bases separating them. The CDR3 contains 16 residues. CDR3 coding DNA: TGTGCCAGCAGCGCCGCACCGGGACGCCAGGACAATGAGCAGTTCTTC. It translates to CASSAAPGRQDNEQFF. The whole variable domain, filled in from reference TRBV7-8 and TRBJ2-1, reads GAGVSQSPRYKVAKRGQDVALRCDPISGHVSLFWYQQALGQGPEFLTYFQNEAQLDKSGLPSDRFFAERPEGSVSTLKIQRTQQEDSAVYLCASSAAPGRQDNEQFFGPGTRLTVL.